The rows below give T cell receptor beta chains drawn from one sample of a study of identical twins. TCRdb redid the calling of the 5' RACE reads with MiXCR, one entry per CDR3 protein. The data contain 450,000 or so distinct CDR3 sequences, approximately 15% of them singletons. The same data also contributed to another study, on yellow fever vaccine responses in identical twins.

Sequencing was performed on CD4+ T cells sorted from blood. These TCRs come from a woman in her late teens or twenties in good health. The conserved cysteine and the conserved F or W are not part of the CDR3 here. Each record gives: D gene, V gene, J gene, CDR3 protein. The D gene is left open where the match is weak.

D gene: -; V gene: TRBV27; J gene: TRBJ2-7; CDR3 protein: ASSLSSSGTEQY
D gene: TRBD1; V gene: TRBV4-2; J gene: TRBJ1-4; CDR3 protein: ASSQDGTGLF
D gene: TRBD2; V gene: TRBV6-5; J gene: TRBJ2-7; CDR3 protein: ASSYGLAGSGEQY
D gene: -; V gene: TRBV20-1; J gene: TRBJ2-1; CDR3 protein: SAPHSGNYNEQF
D gene: TRBD1; V gene: TRBV18; J gene: TRBJ2-7; CDR3 protein: ASSVGTGFNEQY
D gene: TRBD1; V gene: TRBV12-3/TRBV12-4; J gene: TRBJ2-1; CDR3 protein: ASIRGDRASYNEQF
D gene: -; V gene: TRBV10-3; J gene: TRBJ2-5; CDR3 protein: ATAGHVQETQY
D gene: -; V gene: TRBV6-1; J gene: TRBJ2-5; CDR3 protein: ASTITGWGETQY
D gene: -; V gene: TRBV11-2; J gene: TRBJ2-1; CDR3 protein: ASSFGRHNEQF
D gene: -; V gene: TRBV14; J gene: TRBJ2-3; CDR3 protein: ASSQDLTTAPASQY
D gene: TRBD2; V gene: TRBV6-2/TRBV6-3; J gene: TRBJ2-1; CDR3 protein: ASRGRAGLPYNEQF
D gene: -; V gene: TRBV7-6; J gene: TRBJ2-6; CDR3 protein: ANVSGANVLT
D gene: TRBD2; V gene: TRBV14; J gene: TRBJ2-1; CDR3 protein: ASSQATSGYNEQF
D gene: -; V gene: TRBV11-2; J gene: TRBJ2-7; CDR3 protein: ASSLVGTLSTYEQY
D gene: -; V gene: TRBV7-2; J gene: TRBJ2-7; CDR3 protein: ASSLVEVAYEQY
D gene: -; V gene: TRBV20-1; J gene: TRBJ1-6; CDR3 protein: SAQVGGRSPLH
D gene: -; V gene: TRBV6-2/TRBV6-3; J gene: TRBJ1-5; CDR3 protein: ASSRGFDQPQH
D gene: TRBD2; V gene: TRBV29-1; J gene: TRBJ2-7; CDR3 protein: SVAGTSGRAPYEQY
D gene: -; V gene: TRBV5-1; J gene: TRBJ2-1; CDR3 protein: ASHPEGGSYNEQF
D gene: -; V gene: TRBV5-5; J gene: TRBJ2-7; CDR3 protein: ASSLVGVLVEQY
D gene: -; V gene: TRBV6-5; J gene: TRBJ1-3; CDR3 protein: ASSYSETQGNTIY
D gene: TRBD2; V gene: TRBV24-1; J gene: TRBJ2-2; CDR3 protein: ATSGGTSGKVPTNTGELF
D gene: TRBD1; V gene: TRBV5-1; J gene: TRBJ1-5; CDR3 protein: ASSLATGGNQPQH
D gene: -; V gene: TRBV27; J gene: TRBJ2-6; CDR3 protein: ASSPPRTGRGSGANVLT
D gene: -; V gene: TRBV29-1; J gene: TRBJ2-5; CDR3 protein: SVEVYETQY
D gene: -; V gene: TRBV6-5; J gene: TRBJ1-5; CDR3 protein: ASGDSNQPQH
D gene: -; V gene: TRBV6-5; J gene: TRBJ2-7; CDR3 protein: ASSYRELYEQY
D gene: -; V gene: TRBV20-1; J gene: TRBJ2-3; CDR3 protein: SAPLAFSTDTQY
D gene: -; V gene: TRBV5-1; J gene: TRBJ2-5; CDR3 protein: ASSFRGKETQY